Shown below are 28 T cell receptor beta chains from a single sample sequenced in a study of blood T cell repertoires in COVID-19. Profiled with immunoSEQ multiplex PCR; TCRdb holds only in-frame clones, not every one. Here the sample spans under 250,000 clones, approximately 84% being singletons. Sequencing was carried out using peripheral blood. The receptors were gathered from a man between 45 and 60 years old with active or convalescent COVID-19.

CDR3 amino acids: CASSLRRQLNEKLFF. CDR3 nucleotides: TGTGCCAGCAGCTTAAGGAGACAGCTTAATGAAAAACTGTTTTTT. The rearrangement uses TRBV7-9 and TRBJ1-4; a weak D match, TRBD1 (5 bases). CDR1 SEHNR and CDR2 FQNEAQ come from the germline V gene (reference sequence). The CDR3 consists of 15 residues. V lost 2 bases and J 4 bases, leaving 11 bases between the germline ends.

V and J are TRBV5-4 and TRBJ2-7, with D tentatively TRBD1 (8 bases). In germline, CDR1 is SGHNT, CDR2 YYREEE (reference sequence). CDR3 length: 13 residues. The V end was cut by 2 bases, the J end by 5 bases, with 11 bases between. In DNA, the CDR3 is TGTGCCAGCAGCTTCACAGGGGGGGACGAGCAGTACTTC. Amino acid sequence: CASSFTGGDEQYF.

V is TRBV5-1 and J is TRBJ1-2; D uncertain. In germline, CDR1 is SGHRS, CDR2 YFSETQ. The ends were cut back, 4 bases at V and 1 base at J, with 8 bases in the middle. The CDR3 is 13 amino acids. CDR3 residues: CASSEAVNYGYTF. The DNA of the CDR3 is TGCGCCAGCAGCGAGGCGGTTAACTATGGCTACACCTTC.

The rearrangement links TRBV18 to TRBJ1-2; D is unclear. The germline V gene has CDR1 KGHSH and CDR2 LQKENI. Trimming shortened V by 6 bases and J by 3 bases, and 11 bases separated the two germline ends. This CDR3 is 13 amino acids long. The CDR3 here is CASSPDIDYGYTF. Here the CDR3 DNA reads TGTGCCAGCTCGCCTGACATTGACTATGGCTACACCTTC.

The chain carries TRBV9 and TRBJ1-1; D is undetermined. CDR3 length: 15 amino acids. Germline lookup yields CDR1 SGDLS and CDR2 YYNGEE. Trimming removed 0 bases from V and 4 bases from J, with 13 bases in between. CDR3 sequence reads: CASSVAEGGGTEAFF. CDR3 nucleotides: TGTGCCAGCAGCGTAGCTGAGGGAGGCGGCACTGAAGCTTTCTTT.

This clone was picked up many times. CDR3 residues: CATSRDRAGLGWGTNEKLFF. In nucleotides, the CDR3 is TGTGCCACCAGCAGAGATCGTGCGGGACTCGGGTGGGGAACTAATGAAAAACTGTTTTTT. V usage is TRBV15 and J usage is TRBJ1-4, with D possibly matching TRBD1 (5 bases). Trimming left V 0 bases short and J 1 base short, with 21 bases between. The CDR3 sequence is 20 residues long. CDR1 and CDR2 (germline): LNHNV, YYDKDF (reference sequence). Drawing the rest from reference TRBV15 and TRBJ1-4, the complete variable domain is DAMVIQNPRYQVTQFGKPVTLSCSQTLNHNVMYWYQQKSSQAPKLLFHYYDKDFNNEADTPDNFQSRRPNTSFCFLDIRSPGLGDTAMYLCATSRDRAGLGWGTNEKLFFGSGTQLSVL.

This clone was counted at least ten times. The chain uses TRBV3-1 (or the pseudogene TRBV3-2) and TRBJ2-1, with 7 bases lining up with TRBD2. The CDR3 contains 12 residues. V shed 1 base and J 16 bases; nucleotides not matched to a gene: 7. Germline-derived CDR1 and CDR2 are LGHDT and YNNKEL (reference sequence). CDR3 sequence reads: CASSQGASSGFF. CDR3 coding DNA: TGTGCCAGCAGCCAAGGCGCATCTAGCGGCTTCTTC.

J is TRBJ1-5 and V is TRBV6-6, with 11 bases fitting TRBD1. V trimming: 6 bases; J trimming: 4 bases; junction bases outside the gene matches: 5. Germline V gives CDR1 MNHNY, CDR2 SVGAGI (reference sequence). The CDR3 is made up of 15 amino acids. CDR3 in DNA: TGTGCCAGCAGCCCCGGGACAGGGGGAAATCAGCCCCAGCATTTT. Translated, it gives CASSPGTGGNQPQHF.

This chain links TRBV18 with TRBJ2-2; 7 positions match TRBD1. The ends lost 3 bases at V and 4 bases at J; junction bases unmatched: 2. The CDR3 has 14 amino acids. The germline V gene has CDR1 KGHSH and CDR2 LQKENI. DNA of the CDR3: TGTGCCAGCTCACCCCGACAGGGCACCGGGGAGCTGTTTTTT. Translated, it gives CASSPRQGTGELFF.

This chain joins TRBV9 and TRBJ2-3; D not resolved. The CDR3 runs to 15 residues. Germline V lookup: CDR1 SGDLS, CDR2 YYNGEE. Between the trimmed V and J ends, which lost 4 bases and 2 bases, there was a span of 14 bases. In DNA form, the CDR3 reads TGTGCCAGCAGCCCCCGCGTGGGCTACACAGATACGCAGTATTTT. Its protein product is CASSPRVGYTDTQYF.

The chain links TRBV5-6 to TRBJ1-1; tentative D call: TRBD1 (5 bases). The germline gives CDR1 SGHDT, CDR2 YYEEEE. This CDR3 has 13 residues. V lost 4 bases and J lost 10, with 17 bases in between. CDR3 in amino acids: CASSRTSGLGAFF. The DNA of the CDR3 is TGTGCCAGCAGCCGAACCTCAGGGTTGGGAGCTTTCTTT.

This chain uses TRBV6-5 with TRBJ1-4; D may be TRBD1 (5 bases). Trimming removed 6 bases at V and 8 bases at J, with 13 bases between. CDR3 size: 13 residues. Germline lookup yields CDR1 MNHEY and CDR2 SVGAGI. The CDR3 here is CASRPGGGEKLFF. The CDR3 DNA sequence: TGTGCCAGCAGACCCGGGGGGGGAGAAAAACTGTTTTTT.

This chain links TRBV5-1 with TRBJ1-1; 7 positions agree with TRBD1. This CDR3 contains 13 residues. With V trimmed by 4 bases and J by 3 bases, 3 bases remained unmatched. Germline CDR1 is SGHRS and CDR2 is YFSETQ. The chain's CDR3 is CASSTDRYTEAFF. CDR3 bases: TGCGCCAGCAGCACGGACAGGTACACTGAAGCTTTCTTT. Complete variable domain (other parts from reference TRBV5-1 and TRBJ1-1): KAGVTQTPRYLIKTRGQQVTLSCSPISGHRSVSWYQQTPGQGLQFLFEYFSETQRNKGNFPGRFSGRQFSNSRSEMNVSTLELGDSALYLCASSTDRYTEAFFGQGTRLTVV.

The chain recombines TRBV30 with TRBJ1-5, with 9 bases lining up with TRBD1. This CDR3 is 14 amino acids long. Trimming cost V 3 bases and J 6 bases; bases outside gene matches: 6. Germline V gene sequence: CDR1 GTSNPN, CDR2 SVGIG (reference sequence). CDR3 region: CAWSQQGATQPQHF. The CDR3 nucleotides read TGTGCCTGGAGCCAACAGGGGGCGACTCAGCCCCAGCATTTT. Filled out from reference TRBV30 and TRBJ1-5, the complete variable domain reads SQTIHQWPATLVQPVGSPLSLECTVEGTSNPNLYWYRQAAGRGLQLLFYSVGIGQISSEVPQNLSASRPQDRQFILSSKKLLLSDSGFYLCAWSQQGATQPQHFGDGTRLSIL.

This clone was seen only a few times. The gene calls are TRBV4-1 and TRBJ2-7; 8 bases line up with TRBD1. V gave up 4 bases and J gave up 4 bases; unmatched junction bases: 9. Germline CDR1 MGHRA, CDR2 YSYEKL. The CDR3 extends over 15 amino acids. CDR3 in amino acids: CASSPPDRERYEQYF. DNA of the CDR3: TGCGCCAGCAGCCCGCCGGACAGGGAGCGATACGAGCAGTACTTC.

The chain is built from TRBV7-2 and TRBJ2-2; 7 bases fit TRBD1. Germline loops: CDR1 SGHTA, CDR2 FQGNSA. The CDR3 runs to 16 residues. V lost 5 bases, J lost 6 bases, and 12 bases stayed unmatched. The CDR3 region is CASSPQTGSGAGELFF. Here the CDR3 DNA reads TGTGCCAGCAGCCCCCAGACAGGGTCCGGGGCCGGGGAGCTGTTTTTT.

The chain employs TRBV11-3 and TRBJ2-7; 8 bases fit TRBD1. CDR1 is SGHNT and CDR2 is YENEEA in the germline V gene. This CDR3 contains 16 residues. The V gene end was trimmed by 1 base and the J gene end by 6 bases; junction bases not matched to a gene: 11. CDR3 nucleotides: TGTGCCAGCAGCTTAGGTCCCCCGAGGACAGGGTCCGAGCAGTACTTC. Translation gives CASSLGPPRTGSEQYF.

For the CDR3, the DNA is TGCGCCAGCAGGACAGGGGGTAATTCACCCCTCCACTTT. It encodes CASRTGGNSPLHF. The chain is built from TRBV5-1 and TRBJ1-6; 9 bases match TRBD1. Trimming removed 5 bases from V and 6 bases from J; junction bases left unmatched: 0. Germline V gene data show CDR1 as SGHRS and CDR2 as YFSETQ. The CDR3 is 13 amino acids. The whole variable domain, filled in from reference TRBV5-1 and TRBJ1-6, reads KAGVTQTPRYLIKTRGQQVTLSCSPISGHRSVSWYQQTPGQGLQFLFEYFSETQRNKGNFPGRFSGRQFSNSRSEMNVSTLELGDSALYLCASRTGGNSPLHFGNGTRLTVT.

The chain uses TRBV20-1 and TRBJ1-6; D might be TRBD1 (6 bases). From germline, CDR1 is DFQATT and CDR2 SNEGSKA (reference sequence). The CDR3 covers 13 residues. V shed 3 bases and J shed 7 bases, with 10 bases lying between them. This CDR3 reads CSASEDRNSPLHF. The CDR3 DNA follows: TGCAGTGCTAGTGAGGACAGAAATTCACCCCTCCACTTT.

This chain's CDR3 is CASGSDRAAPGGYTF. In nucleotides, the CDR3 is TGTGCTAGTGGTTCAGACAGGGCGGCCCCAGGCGGCTACACCTTC. This chain links TRBV12-5 with TRBJ1-2, with 7 bases aligning to TRBD1. Germline values: CDR1 LGHNT, CDR2 FRNRAP. The CDR3 length is 15 residues. V lost 4 bases, J lost 8 bases, and 13 bases stayed unmatched.

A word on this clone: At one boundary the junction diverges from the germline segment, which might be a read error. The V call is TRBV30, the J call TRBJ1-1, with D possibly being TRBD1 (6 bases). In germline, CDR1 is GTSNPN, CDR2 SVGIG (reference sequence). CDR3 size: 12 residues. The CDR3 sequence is CAWSPGTIKRDF. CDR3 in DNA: TGTGCCTGGAGTCCCGGGACAATCAAGAGGGACTTT.

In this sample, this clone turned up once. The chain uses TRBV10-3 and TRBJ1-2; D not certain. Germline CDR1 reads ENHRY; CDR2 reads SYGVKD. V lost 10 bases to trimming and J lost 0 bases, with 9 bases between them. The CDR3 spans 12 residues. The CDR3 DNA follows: TGTGCCACAAAACAACCTAACTATGGCTACACCTTC. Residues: CATKQPNYGYTF.

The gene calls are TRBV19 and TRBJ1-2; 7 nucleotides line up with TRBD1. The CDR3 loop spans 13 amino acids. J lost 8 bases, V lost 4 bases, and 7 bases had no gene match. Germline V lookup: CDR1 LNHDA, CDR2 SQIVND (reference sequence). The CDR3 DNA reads TGTGCCAGTAGTACCCGACAGGGCGACGGCTACACCTTC. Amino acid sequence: CASSTRQGDGYTF.

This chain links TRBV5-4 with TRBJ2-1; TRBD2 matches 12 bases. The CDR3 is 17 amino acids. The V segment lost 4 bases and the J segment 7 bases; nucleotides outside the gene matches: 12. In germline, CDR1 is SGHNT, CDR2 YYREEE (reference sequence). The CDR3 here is CASSLPRLAGGLNEQFF. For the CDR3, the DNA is TGTGCCAGCAGCCTACCGCGGCTAGCGGGGGGGTTAAATGAGCAGTTCTTC.

CDR3 loop: CASSLTLWDRGFSNQPQHF. CDR3 sequence (DNA): TGTGCCAGCAGCTTGACACTGTGGGACAGGGGGTTTAGCAATCAGCCCCAGCATTTT. The rearrangement links TRBV5-5 to TRBJ1-5; TRBD1 matches at 11 bases. The CDR3 runs to 19 residues. Germline CDR1 is SGHKS and CDR2 is YYEKEE (reference sequence). Trimming took 1 base from V and 0 from J; bases not matched to a gene: 9.

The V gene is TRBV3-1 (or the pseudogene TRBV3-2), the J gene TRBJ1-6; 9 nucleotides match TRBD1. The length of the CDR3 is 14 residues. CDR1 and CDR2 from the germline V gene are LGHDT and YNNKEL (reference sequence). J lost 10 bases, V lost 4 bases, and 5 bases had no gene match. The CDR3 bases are TGTGCCAGCAGCCCAGGGACAGGGAGGTCACCCCTCCACTTT. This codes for CASSPGTGRSPLHF.

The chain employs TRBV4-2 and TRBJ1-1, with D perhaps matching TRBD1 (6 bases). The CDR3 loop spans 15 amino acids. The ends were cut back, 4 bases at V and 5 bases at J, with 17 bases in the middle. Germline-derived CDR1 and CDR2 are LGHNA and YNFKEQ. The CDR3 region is CASSRTAGAETEAFF. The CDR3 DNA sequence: TGTGCCAGCAGCCGGACAGCAGGGGCGGAAACTGAAGCTTTCTTT.

This CDR3 is CAWVQNTDTQYF. CDR3 bases: TGTGCCTGGGTACAGAACACAGATACGCAGTATTTT. The chain links TRBV30 to TRBJ2-3; D ambiguous. The CDR3 is 12 residues long. Trimming left V 5 bases short and J 2 bases short, with 8 bases between. Per the germline V gene, CDR1 is GTSNPN and CDR2 is SVGIG (reference sequence). The complete variable domain, with remaining parts taken from reference TRBV30 and TRBJ2-3, reads SQTIHQWPATLVQPVGSPLSLECTVEGTSNPNLYWYRQAAGRGLQLLFYSVGIGQISSEVPQNLSASRPQDRQFILSSKKLLLSDSGFYLCAWVQNTDTQYFGPGTRLTVL.